The TCR beta chain under discussion was sequenced for a study of cytomegalovirus exposure and HLA in healthy donors. This clone has only a few counts. Primers for the PCR totalled 60 Vbeta and 13 Jbeta. Repertoires were generated with immunoSEQ multiplex PCR, while TCRdb's copy carries only in-frame clones and drops some. The table records 90,000 to 130,000 clones, roughly 83% of them present only once. Germline V gene data show CDR1 as SGHNT and CDR2 as YYREEE (reference sequence). CDR3 size: 14 residues. V gave up 7 bases and J gave up 3 bases; unmatched junction bases: 5. The rearrangement uses TRBV5-4 and TRBJ2-1, with 9 bases lining up with TRBD1. Sequenced sample: PBMCs. The source is a woman between 18 and 29 years old in good health and CMV-seropositive. The CDR3 region has the DNA TGTGCCAGCCTCCGGGACAGGGACTACAATGAGCAGTTCTTC. Its translation: CASLRDRDYNEQFF.